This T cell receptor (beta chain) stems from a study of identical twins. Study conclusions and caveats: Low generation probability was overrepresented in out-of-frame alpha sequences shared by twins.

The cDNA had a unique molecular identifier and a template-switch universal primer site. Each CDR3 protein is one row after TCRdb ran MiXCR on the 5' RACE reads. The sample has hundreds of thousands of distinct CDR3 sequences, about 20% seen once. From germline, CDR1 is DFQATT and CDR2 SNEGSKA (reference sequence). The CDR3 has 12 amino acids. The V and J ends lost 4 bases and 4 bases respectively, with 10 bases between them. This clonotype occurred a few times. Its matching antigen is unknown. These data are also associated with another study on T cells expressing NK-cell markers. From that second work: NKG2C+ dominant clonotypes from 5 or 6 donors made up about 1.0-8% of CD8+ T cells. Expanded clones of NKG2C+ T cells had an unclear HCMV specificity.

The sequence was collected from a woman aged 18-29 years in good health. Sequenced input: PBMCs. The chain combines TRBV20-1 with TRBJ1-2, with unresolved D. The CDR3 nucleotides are TGCAGTGCTACCGAAACGCCCTATGGCTACACCTTC. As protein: CSATETPYGYTF.